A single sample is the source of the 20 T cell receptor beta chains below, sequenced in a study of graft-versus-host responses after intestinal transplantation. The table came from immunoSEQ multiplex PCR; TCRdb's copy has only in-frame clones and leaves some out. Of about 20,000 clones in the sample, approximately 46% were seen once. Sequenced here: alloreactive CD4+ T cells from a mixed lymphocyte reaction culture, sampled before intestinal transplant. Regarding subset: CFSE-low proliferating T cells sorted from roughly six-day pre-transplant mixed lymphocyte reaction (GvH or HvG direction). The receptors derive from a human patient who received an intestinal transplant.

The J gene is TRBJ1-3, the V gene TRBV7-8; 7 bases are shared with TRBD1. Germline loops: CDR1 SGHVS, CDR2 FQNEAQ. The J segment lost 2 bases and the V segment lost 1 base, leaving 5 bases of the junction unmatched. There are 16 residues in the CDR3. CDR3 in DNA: TGTGCCAGCAGCTTAGGGACAGGTTTGGCTGGAAACACCATATATTTT. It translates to CASSLGTGLAGNTIYF.

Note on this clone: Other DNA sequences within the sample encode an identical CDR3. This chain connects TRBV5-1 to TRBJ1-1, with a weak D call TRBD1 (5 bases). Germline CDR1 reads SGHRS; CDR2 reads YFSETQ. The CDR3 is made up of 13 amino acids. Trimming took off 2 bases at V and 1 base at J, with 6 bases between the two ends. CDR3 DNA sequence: TGCGCCAGCAGCTTCGGGGGGAACACTGAAGCTTTCTTT. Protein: CASSFGGNTEAFF.

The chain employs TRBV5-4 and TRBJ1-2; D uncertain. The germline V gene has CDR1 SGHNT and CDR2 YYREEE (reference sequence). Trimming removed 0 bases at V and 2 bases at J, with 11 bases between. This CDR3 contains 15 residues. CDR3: CASSLVSSENYGYTF. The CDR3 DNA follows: TGTGCCAGCAGCTTGGTTTCTTCGGAGAACTATGGCTACACCTTC.

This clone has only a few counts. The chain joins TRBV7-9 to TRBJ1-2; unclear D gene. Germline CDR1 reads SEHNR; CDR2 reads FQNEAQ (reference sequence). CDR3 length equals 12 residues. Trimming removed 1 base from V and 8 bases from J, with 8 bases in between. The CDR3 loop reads CASSLERRGYTF. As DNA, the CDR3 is TGTGCCAGCAGCTTAGAGCGTCGGGGCTACACCTTC.

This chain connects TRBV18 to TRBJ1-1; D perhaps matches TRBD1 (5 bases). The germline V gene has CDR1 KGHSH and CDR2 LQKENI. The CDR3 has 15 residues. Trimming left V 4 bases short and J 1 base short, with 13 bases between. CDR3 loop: CASSQGFWGNTEAFF. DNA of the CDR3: TGTGCCAGCTCACAGGGGTTCTGGGGGAACACTGAAGCTTTCTTT.

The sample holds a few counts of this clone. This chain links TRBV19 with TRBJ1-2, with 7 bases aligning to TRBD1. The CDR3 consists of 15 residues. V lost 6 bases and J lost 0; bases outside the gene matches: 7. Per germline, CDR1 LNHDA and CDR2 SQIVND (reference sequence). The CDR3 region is CASSHPGTANYGYTF. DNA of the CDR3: TGTGCCAGTAGCCACCCCGGGACAGCTAACTATGGCTACACCTTC. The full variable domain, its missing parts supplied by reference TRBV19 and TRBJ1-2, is DGGITQSPKYLFRKEGQNVTLSCEQNLNHDAMYWYRQDPGQGLRLIYYSQIVNDFQKGDIAEGYSVSREKKESFPLTVTSAQKNPTAFYLCASSHPGTANYGYTFGSGTRLTVV.

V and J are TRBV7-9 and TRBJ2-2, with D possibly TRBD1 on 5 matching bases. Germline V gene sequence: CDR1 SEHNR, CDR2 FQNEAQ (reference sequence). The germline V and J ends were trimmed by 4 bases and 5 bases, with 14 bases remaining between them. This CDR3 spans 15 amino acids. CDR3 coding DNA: TGTGCCAGCAGCTCGGTACAGGTCGGGACCGGGGAGCTGTTTTTT. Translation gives CASSSVQVGTGELFF.

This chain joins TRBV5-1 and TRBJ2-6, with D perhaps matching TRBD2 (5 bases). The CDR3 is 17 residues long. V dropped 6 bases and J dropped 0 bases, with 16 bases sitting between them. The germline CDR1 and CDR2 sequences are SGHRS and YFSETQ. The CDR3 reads CASTIEGPSSGANVLTF. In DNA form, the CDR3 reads TGCGCCAGCACCATAGAGGGTCCCAGCTCTGGGGCCAACGTCCTGACTTTC.

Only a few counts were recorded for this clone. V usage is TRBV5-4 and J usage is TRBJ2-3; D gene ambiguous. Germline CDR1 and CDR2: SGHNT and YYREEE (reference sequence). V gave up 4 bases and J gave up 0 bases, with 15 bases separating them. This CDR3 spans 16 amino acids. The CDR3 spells CASSPESVLSTDTQYF. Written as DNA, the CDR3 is TGTGCCAGCAGCCCGGAGAGCGTTCTTAGCACAGATACGCAGTATTTT.

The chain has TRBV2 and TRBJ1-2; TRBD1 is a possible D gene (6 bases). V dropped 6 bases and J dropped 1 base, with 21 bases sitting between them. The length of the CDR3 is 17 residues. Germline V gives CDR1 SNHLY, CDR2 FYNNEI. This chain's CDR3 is CASRGAGLLWGNYGYTF. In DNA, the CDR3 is TGTGCCAGCAGGGGGGCAGGGTTACTTTGGGGTAACTATGGCTACACCTTC. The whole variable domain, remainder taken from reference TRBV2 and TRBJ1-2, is EPEVTQTPSHQVTQMGQEVILRCVPISNHLYFYWYRQILGQKVEFLVSFYNNEISEKSEIFDDQFSVERPDGSNFTLKIRSTKLEDSAMYFCASRGAGLLWGNYGYTFGSGTRLTVV.

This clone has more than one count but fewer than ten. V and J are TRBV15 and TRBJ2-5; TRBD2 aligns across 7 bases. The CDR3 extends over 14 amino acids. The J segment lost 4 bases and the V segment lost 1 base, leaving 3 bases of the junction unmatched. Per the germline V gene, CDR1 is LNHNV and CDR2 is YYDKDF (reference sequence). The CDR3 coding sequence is TGTGCCACCAGCAGAGGGTCGGGGGGAGAGACCCAGTACTTC. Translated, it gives CATSRGSGGETQYF.

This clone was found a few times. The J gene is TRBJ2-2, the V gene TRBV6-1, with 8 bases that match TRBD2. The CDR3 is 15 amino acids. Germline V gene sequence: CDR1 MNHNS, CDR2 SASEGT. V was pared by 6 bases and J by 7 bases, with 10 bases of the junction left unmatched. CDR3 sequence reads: CASRTSAGVVGELFF. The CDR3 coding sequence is TGTGCCAGCAGGACATCAGCGGGGGTAGTCGGGGAGCTGTTTTTT.

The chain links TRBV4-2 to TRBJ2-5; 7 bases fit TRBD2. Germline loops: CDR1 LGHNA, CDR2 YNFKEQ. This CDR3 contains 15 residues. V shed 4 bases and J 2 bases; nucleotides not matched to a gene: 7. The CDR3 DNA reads TGTGCCAGCAGCCGAGGCCTAGCGGTGCAAGAGACCCAGTACTTC. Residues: CASSRGLAVQETQYF.

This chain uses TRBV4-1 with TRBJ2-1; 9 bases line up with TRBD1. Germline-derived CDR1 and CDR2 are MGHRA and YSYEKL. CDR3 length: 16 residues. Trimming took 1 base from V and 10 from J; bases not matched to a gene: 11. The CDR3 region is CASSQGDRGIKREQFF. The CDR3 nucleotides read TGCGCCAGCAGCCAAGGTGACAGGGGGATAAAGAGGGAGCAGTTCTTC.

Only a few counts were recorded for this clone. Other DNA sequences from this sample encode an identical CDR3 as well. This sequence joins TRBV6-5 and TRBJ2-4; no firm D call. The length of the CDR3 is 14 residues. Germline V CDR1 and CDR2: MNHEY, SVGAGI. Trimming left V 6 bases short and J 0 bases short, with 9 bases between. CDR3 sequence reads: CASSLTGAKNIQYF. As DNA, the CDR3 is TGTGCCAGCAGCCTAACGGGAGCCAAAAACATTCAGTACTTC.

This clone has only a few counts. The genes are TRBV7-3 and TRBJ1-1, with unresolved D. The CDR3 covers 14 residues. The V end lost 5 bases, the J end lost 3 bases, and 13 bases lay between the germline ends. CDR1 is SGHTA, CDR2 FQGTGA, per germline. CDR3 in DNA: TGTGCCAGCAGCCCGACACCCGCGCACACTGAAGCTTTCTTT. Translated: CASSPTPAHTEAFF.

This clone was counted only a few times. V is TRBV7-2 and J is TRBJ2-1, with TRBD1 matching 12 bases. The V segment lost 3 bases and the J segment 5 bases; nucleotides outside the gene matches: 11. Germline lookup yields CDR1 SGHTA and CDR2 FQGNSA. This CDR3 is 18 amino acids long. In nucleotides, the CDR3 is TGTGCCAGCAGCTTTCGGGACAGGGGGCGGTTAGCTAACAATGAGCAGTTCTTC. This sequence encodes CASSFRDRGRLANNEQFF. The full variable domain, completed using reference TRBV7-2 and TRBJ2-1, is GAGVSQSPSNKVTEKGKDVELRCDPISGHTALYWYRQSLGQGLEFLIYFQGNSAPDKSGLPSDRFSAERTGGSVSTLTIQRTQQEDSAVYLCASSFRDRGRLANNEQFFGPGTRLTVL.

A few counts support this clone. The CDR3 reads CASSRGGGSYNEQFF. The CDR3 bases are TGTGCCAGCAGCCGCGGGGGTGGCTCCTACAATGAGCAGTTCTTC. The chain joins TRBV6-5 to TRBJ2-1; TRBD2 aligns across 7 bases. The CDR3 has 15 residues. Trimming removed 6 bases from V and 0 bases from J; junction bases left unmatched: 5. Germline loops: CDR1 MNHEY, CDR2 SVGAGI.

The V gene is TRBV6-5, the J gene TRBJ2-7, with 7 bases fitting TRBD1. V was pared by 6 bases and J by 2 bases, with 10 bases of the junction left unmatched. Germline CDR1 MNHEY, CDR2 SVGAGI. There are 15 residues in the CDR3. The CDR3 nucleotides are TGTGCCAGCAGCGGAGTGGGACAGCCGACCTACGAGCAGTACTTC. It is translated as CASSGVGQPTYEQYF.

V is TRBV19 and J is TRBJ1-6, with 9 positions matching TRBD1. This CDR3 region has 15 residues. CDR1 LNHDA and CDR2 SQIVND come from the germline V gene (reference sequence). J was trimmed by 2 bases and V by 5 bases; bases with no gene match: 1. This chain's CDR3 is CASSWDRAYNSPLHF. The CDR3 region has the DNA TGTGCCAGTAGTTGGGACAGGGCCTATAATTCACCCCTCCACTTT. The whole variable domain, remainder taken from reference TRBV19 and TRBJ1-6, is DGGITQSPKYLFRKEGQNVTLSCEQNLNHDAMYWYRQDPGQGLRLIYYSQIVNDFQKGDIAEGYSVSREKKESFPLTVTSAQKNPTAFYLCASSWDRAYNSPLHFGNGTRLTVT.